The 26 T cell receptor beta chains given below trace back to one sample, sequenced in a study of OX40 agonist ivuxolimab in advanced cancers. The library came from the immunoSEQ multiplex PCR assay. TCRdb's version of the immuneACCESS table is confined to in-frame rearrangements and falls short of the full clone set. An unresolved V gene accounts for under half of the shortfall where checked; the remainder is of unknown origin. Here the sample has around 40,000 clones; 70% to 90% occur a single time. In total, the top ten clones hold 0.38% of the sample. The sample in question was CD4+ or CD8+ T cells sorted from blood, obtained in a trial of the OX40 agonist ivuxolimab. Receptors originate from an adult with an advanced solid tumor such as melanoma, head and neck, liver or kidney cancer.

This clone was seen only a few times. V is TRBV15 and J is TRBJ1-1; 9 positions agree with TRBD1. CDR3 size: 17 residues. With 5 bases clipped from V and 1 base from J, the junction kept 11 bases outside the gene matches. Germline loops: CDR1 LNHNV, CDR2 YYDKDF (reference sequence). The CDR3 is CATSLPGQGFRNTEAFF. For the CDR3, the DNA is TGTGCCACCAGCTTGCCGGGACAGGGATTCAGGAACACTGAAGCTTTCTTT. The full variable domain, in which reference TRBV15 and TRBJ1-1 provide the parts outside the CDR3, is DAMVIQNPRYQVTQFGKPVTLSCSQTLNHNVMYWYQQKSSQAPKLLFHYYDKDFNNEADTPDNFQSRRPNTSFCFLDIRSPGLGDTAMYLCATSLPGQGFRNTEAFFGQGTRLTVV.

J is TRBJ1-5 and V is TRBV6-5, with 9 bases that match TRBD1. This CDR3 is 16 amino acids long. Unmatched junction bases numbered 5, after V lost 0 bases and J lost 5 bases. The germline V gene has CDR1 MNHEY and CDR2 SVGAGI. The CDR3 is CASSYSGGQGHQPQHF. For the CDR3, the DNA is TGTGCCAGCAGTTACTCAGGGGGACAGGGCCATCAGCCCCAGCATTTT.

The DNA of the CDR3 is TGTGCCAGTAGTAGGGCAGGGGGAGGGACCTCCTACGAGCAGTACTTC. It codes for CASSRAGGGTSYEQYF. The rearrangement uses TRBV19 and TRBJ2-7; D tentatively reads TRBD1 or TRBD2 (7 bases each). Germline V lookup: CDR1 LNHDA, CDR2 SQIVND (reference sequence). The CDR3 covers 16 residues. Trimming removed 4 bases at V and 0 bases at J, with 16 bases between.

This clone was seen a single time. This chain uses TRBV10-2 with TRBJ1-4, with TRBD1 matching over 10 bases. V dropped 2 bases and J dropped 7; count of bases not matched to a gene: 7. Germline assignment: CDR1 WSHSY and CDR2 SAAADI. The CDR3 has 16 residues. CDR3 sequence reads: CASSEPTGTGVEKLFF. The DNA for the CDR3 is TGCGCCAGCAGTGAGCCAACCGGGACAGGGGTTGAAAAACTGTTTTTT.

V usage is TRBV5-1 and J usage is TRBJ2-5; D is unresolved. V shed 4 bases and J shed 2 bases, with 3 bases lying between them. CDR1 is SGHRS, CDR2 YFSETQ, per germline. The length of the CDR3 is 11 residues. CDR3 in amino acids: CASSQQETQYF. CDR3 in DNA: TGCGCCAGCAGCCAACAAGAGACCCAGTACTTC.

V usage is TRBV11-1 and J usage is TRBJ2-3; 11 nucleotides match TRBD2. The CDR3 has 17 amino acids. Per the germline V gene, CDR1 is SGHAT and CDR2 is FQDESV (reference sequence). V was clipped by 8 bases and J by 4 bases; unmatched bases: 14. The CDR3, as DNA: TGTGCCAGCCGGTTAGCGGGGGGGGTAGCAGGCTCAGATACGCAGTATTTT. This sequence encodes CASRLAGGVAGSDTQYF.

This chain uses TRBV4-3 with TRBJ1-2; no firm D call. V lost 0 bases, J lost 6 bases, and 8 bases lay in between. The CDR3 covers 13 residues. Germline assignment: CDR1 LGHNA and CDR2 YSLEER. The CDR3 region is CASSQEVQNGYTF. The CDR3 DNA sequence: TGCGCCAGCAGCCAAGAGGTACAGAATGGCTACACCTTC.

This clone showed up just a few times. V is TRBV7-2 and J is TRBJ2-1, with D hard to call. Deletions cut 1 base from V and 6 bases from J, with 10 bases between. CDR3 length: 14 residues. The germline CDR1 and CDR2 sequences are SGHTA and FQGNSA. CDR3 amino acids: CASSLDGPPNEQFF. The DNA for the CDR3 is TGTGCCAGCAGCTTAGATGGGCCTCCCAATGAGCAGTTCTTC.

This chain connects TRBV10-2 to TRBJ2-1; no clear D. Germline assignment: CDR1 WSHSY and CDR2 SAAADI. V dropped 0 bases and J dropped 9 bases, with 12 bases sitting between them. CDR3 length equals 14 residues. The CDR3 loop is CASSESLSVGEQFF. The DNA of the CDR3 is TGCGCCAGCAGTGAGTCGCTTTCGGTGGGTGAGCAGTTCTTC.

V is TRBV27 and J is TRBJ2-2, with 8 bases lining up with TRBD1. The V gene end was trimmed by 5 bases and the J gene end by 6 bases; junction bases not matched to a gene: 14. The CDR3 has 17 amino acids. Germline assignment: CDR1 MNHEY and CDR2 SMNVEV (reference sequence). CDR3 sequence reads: CASSADTGGIKAGELFF. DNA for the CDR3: TGTGCCAGCAGTGCCGATACAGGGGGAATTAAGGCCGGGGAGCTGTTTTTT.

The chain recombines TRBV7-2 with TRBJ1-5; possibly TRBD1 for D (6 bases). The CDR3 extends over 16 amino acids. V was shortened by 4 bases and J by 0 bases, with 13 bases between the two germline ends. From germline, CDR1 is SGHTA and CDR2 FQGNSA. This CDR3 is CASSSIGTSSNQPQHF. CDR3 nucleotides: TGTGCCAGCAGCTCAATCGGGACATCTAGCAATCAGCCCCAGCATTTT.

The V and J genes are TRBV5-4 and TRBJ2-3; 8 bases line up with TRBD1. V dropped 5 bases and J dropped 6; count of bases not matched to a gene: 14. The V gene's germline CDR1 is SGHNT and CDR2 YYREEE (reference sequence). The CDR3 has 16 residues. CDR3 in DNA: TGTGCCAGCAGTAAGGGGTTCGGACAGGGAAAGGATACGCAGTATTTT. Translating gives CASSKGFGQGKDTQYF.

The CDR3 loop is CASSTETGTSYEQYF. For the CDR3, the DNA is TGTGCCAGCAGCACAGAGACAGGGACCTCCTACGAGCAGTACTTC. The V call is TRBV7-2, the J call TRBJ2-7; 7 bases are a match to TRBD1. V was pared by 5 bases and J by 0 bases, with 7 bases of the junction left unmatched. The germline gives CDR1 SGHTA, CDR2 FQGNSA. This CDR3 region has 15 residues.

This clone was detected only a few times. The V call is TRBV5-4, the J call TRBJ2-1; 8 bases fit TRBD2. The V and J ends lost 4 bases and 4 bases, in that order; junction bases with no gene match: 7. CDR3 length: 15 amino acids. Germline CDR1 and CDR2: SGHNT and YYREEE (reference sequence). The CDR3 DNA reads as TGTGCCAGCAGCCCCGGGACTAGGGGTTACAATGAGCAGTTCTTC. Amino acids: CASSPGTRGYNEQFF.

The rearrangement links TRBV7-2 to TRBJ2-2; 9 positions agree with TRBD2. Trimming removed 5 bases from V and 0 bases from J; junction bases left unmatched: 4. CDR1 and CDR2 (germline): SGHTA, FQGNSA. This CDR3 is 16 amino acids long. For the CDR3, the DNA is TGTGCCAGCAGCGCTCGCGGGGGGGCGAACACCGGGGAGCTGTTTTTT. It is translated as CASSARGGANTGELFF.

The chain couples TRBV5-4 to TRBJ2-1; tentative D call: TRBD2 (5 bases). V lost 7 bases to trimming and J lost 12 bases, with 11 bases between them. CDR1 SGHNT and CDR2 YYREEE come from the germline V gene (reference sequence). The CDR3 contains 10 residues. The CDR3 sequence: CASHSGPQFF. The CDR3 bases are TGTGCCAGCCACAGCGGCCCGCAGTTCTTC.

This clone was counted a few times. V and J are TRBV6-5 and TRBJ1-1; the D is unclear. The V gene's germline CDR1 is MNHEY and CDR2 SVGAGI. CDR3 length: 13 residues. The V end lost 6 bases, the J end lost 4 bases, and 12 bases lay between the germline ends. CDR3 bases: TGTGCCAGCAGCCGCCGGGGAGGCACTGAAGCTTTCTTT. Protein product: CASSRRGGTEAFF.

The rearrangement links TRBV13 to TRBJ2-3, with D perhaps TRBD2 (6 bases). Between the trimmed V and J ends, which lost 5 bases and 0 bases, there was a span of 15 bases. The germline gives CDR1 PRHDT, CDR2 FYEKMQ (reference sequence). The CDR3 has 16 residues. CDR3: CASSPGTYPSTDTQYF. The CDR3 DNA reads TGTGCCAGCAGCCCCGGGACTTATCCCAGCACAGATACGCAGTATTTT.

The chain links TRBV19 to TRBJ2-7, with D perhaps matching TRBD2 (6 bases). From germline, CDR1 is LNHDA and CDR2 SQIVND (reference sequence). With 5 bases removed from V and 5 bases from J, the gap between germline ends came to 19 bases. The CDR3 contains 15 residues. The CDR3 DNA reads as TGTGCCAGTAGTGTCCACCCCTCACGACTAGACGAGCAGTACTTC. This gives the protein CASSVHPSRLDEQYF.

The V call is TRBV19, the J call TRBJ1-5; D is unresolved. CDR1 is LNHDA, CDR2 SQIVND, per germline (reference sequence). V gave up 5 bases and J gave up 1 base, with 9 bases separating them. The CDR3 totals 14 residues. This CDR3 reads CASSESGSNQPQHF. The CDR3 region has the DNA TGTGCCAGTAGTGAATCTGGGAGCAATCAGCCCCAGCATTTT.

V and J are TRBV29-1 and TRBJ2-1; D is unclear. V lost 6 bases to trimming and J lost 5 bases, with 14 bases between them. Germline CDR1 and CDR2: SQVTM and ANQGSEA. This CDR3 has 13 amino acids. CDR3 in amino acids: CSVREGFNNEQFF. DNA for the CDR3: TGCAGCGTACGCGAAGGGTTCAACAATGAGCAGTTCTTC.

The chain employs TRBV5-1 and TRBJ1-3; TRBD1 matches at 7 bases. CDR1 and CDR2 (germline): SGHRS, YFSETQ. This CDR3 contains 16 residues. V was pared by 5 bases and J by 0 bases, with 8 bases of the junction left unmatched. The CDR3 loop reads CASSPGTVSSGNTIYF. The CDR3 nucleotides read TGCGCCAGCAGTCCCGGGACAGTGAGCTCTGGAAACACCATATATTTT.

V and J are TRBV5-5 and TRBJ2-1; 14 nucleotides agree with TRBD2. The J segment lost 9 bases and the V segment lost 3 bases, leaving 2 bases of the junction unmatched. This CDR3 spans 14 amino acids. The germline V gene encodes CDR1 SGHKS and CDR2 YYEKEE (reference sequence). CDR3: CASSSGLAGAEQFF. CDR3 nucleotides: TGTGCCAGCAGCTCGGGACTAGCGGGAGCTGAGCAGTTCTTC. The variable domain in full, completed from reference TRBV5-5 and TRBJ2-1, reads DAGVTQSPTHLIKTRGQQVTLRCSPISGHKSVSWYQQVLGQGPQFIFQYYEKEERGRGNFPDRFSARQFPNYSSELNVNALLLGDSALYLCASSSGLAGAEQFFGPGTRLTVL.

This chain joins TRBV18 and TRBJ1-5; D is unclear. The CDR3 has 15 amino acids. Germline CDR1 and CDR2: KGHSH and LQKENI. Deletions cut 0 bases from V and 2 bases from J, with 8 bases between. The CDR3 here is CASSPPPEGNQPQHF. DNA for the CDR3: TGTGCCAGCTCACCACCGCCAGAGGGCAATCAGCCCCAGCATTTT.

The CDR3 sequence: CASSFGTGRTDTQYF. The CDR3 DNA sequence: TGCGCCAGCAGCTTCGGGACAGGGCGTACAGATACGCAGTATTTT. The genes are TRBV5-1 and TRBJ2-3; 9 nucleotides align to TRBD1. The V gene's germline CDR1 is SGHRS and CDR2 YFSETQ. The CDR3 length is 15 residues. V was clipped by 2 bases and J by 3 bases; unmatched bases: 4.

Here the CDR3 DNA reads TGTGCCAGCAGCGAAAAGAGGGGGGTGCTCCAAGAGACCCAGTACTTC. This sequence encodes CASSEKRGVLQETQYF. This chain uses TRBV5-4 with TRBJ2-5, with D perhaps matching TRBD1 or TRBD2 (6 bases each). The V gene lost 4 bases and the J gene lost 1 base, with 17 bases spanning the gap. CDR3 size: 16 residues. CDR1 is SGHNT, CDR2 YYREEE, per germline (reference sequence).